Listed below are T cell receptor beta chains from one sample, sequenced in a study of CD8+ T cells in alopecia areata. Sequencing was performed with immunoSEQ multiplex PCR; in TCRdb, only in-frame clones are kept and a portion is missing. Found here are about 110,000 clones, about 50% of them singletons; the top ten hold roughly 25%. Specimen: NKG2D-low CD8+ T cells sorted from blood. The source of these receptors is a human donor with alopecia areata. CDR3s include the opening cysteine and the closing phenylalanine or tryptophan. D genes are given only for firm matches. Size values are once, few and many counts, or a class for expanded clones, and some rows have none.

NA NA TRBJ2-1 TRBV5-1 TGCGCCAGCAGCTGGGTCCCGGGCGGGGAATACAATGAGCAGTTCTTC CASSWVPGGEYNEQFF
NA few TRBJ1-2 TRBV29-1 TGCAGCGTTGAGCTGGGGAACTATGGCTACACCTTC CSVELGNYGYTF
NA few TRBJ1-1 TRBV7-6 TGTGCCAGCAGCTTAGGGTCGGGTGGAGGAGCTTTCTTT CASSLGSGGGAFF
NA few TRBJ1-5 TRBV28 TGTGCCAGCAGAATGGGCAGCAATCAGCCCCAGCATTTT CASRMGSNQPQHF
NA NA TRBJ2-1 TRBV2 TGTGCCAGCCTTAACCAGGGCTCCTACAATGAGCAGTTCTTC CASLNQGSYNEQFF
NA NA TRBJ2-1 TRBV28 TGTGCCAGCAGTACGTTCGTTTCGACAGGAAACAATGAGCAGTTCTTC CASSTFVSTGNNEQFF
NA NA TRBJ1-1 TRBV6-5 TGTGCCAGCAGTTACGCGGAATATGGCACTGAAGCTTTCTTT CASSYAEYGTEAFF
NA NA TRBJ2-5 TRBV29-1 TGCAGCGCCATGACCCTGGGAGGCCTAGAGACCCAGTACTTC CSAMTLGGLETQYF
NA few TRBJ2-1 TRBV29-1 TGCAGCGTTGAAGATCCCAAACCTGATGAGCAGTTCTTC CSVEDPKPDEQFF
NA NA TRBJ1-1 TRBV29-1 TGCAGCGTTGTAGGTTACACTGAAGCTTTCTTT CSVVGYTEAFF
NA NA TRBJ1-1 TRBV13 TGTGCCAGCGAAGAAAATACCGGGAACACTGAAGCTTTCTTT CASEENTGNTEAFF
NA once TRBJ2-7 TRBV6-5 TGTGCCAGCATGCAGGGATGGAACGAGCAGTACTTC CASMQGWNEQYF
NA NA TRBJ2-7 TRBV4-2 TGTGCCAGCAGCCAAGACGGTTACGAGCAGTACTTC CASSQDGYEQYF
NA NA TRBJ2-7 TRBV5-1 TGCGCCAGCAGCTTACTACAGGGAGTTTTTTACGAGCAGTACTTC CASSLLQGVFYEQYF
NA NA TRBJ2-1 TRBV7-9 TGTGCCAGCAGCACAACGGACCCCAGCGGGTTCTTC CASSTTDPSGFF
TRBD2 NA TRBJ2-3 TRBV2 TGTGCCAGCAGGGCTAGCGGGGGGTCAGATACGCAGTATTTT CASRASGGSDTQYF
NA NA TRBJ2-1 TRBV5-1 TGCGCCAGCAGCTCAGCTTTAAGCTCCTACAATGAGCAGTTCTTC CASSSALSSYNEQFF
NA NA TRBJ2-7 TRBV5-4 TGTGCCAGCAGCTTTTGGGCAGATAGCTCCTACGAGCAGTACTTC CASSFWADSSYEQYF
NA few TRBJ2-3 TRBV9 TGTGCCAGCAGCGAAGGTTCAGATACGCAGTATTTT CASSEGSDTQYF
NA NA TRBJ2-5 TRBV9 TGTGCCAGCAGTCGAACATGGGATATCCAAGAGACCCAGTACTTC CASSRTWDIQETQYF
NA NA TRBJ1-2 TRBV19 TGTGCCAGTAGGTCAGACTATGGCTACACCTTC CASRSDYGYTF
NA NA TRBJ2-7 TRBV5-1 TGCGCCAGCAGTAAAAACCCGGACGATTCCTACGAGCAGTACTTC CASSKNPDDSYEQYF
NA NA TRBJ2-5 TRBV4-1 TGCGCCAGCAGCCAAGATCCCGCGGGAGAGGGGGAGGAGACCCAGTACTTC CASSQDPAGEGEETQYF
TRBD1 NA TRBJ2-7 TRBV6-5 TGTGCCAGCAGTTACTCGATGGACAGGGGTAACTACGAGCAGTACTTC CASSYSMDRGNYEQYF
TRBD2 NA TRBJ2-7 TRBV28 TGTGCCAGCAGGAGACGTAGCGGGAGCCCCTACGAGCAGTACTTC CASRRRSGSPYEQYF
NA NA TRBJ2-1 TRBV13 TGTGCCAGCAGCTCGGGGACAGGGACTAGCGATGAGCAGTTCTTC CASSSGTGTSDEQFF
NA NA TRBJ2-7 TRBV6-1 TGTGCCAGCAGTGCCGGGACGGAGTACGAGCAGTACTTC CASSAGTEYEQYF
NA NA TRBJ2-7 TRBV13 TGTGCCAGCAGCTCCAAACTGGAGAGTAGTATTTACGAGCAGTACTTC CASSSKLESSIYEQYF
TRBD2 few TRBJ2-1 TRBV9 TGTGCCAGCAGCAGGGAAGTAGCGGGAGCCTACAATGAGCAGTTCTTC CASSREVAGAYNEQFF
NA NA TRBJ1-1 TRBV29-1 TGCAGCGTTGTAGGGTCGTGGGGGCTAGCTTTCTTT CSVVGSWGLAFF
NA NA TRBJ2-7 TRBV6-5 TGTGCCAGCAGTTACTCGTCCAGGGGACTAACCTACGAGCAGTACTTC CASSYSSRGLTYEQYF
NA few TRBJ2-7 TRBV6-6 TGTGCCAGCAGTTACTCGATAGGCGAGCAGTACTTC CASSYSIGEQYF
TRBD2 NA TRBJ2-5 TRBV2 TGTGCCAGCAGTGTTCCTAGCGGGAGGTCGGCAGAGACCCAGTACTTC CASSVPSGRSAETQYF
NA NA TRBJ2-1 TRBV10-2 TGCGCCAGCAGTGAGTCGGAGGGCGGGCAGTTCTTC CASSESEGGQFF
TRBD1 NA TRBJ2-1 TRBV27 TGTGCCAGCAGTTTGGGGACAGGGGTCGATGAGCAGTTCTTC CASSLGTGVDEQFF
TRBD2 NA TRBJ2-3 TRBV5-1 TGCGCCAGCAGCTACCAACTAGCGGGAGGGCCCTCAGATACGCAGTATTTT CASSYQLAGGPSDTQYF
NA NA TRBJ2-7 TRBV7-9 TGTGCCAGCGAACAGGGAGGGTACGAGCAGTACTTC CASEQGGYEQYF
NA few TRBJ1-2 TRBV19 TGTGCCAGTAGTCCAACGCTCACCGTATACCAAGATGGCTACACCTTC CASSPTLTVYQDGYTF
NA NA TRBJ2-7 TRBV5-4 TGTGCCAGCAGCTTGTGGAGCGATGCCTACGAGCAGTACTTC CASSLWSDAYEQYF
TRBD2 NA TRBJ2-7 TRBV19 TGTGCCAGTAGTATAGTACTAGCGGGCTACGAGCAGTACTTC CASSIVLAGYEQYF
NA NA TRBJ2-3 TRBV2 TGTGCCAGCAGTGATTTGGGAGATACGCAGTATTTT CASSDLGDTQYF
NA NA TRBJ1-2 TRBV7-9 TGTGCCAGCATCAGTACTTCAGGGGAGGACTATGGCTACACCTTC CASISTSGEDYGYTF
NA few TRBJ2-3 TRBV9 TGTGCCAGCAGCTCCCGGGCGGATAGCACAGATACGCAGTATTTT CASSSRADSTDTQYF
NA NA TRBJ2-3 TRBV14 TGTGCCAGCAGCCAAGAATTAGATACGCAGTATTTT CASSQELDTQYF
NA NA TRBJ2-5 TRBV7-9 TGTGCCAGCAGCTTAGCGCGAACGGAGACCCAGTACTTC CASSLARTETQYF
NA NA TRBJ2-4 TRBV27 TGTGCCAGCAGCCGGGGTTATCGGAACATTCAGTACTTC CASSRGYRNIQYF
TRBD1 NA TRBJ2-7 TRBV5-1 TGCGCCAGCAGCCACCAACAGGGGGGCTACGAGCAGTACTTC CASSHQQGGYEQYF
NA NA TRBJ2-1 TRBV4-1 TGCGCCAGCAGCCAAGATCCAATGGGCGGGCAACAAAATGAGCAGTTCTTC CASSQDPMGGQQNEQFF
NA NA TRBJ2-2 TRBV7-3 TGTGCCAGCAGCTCCACGTCTGGGGAGCTGTTTTTT CASSSTSGELFF